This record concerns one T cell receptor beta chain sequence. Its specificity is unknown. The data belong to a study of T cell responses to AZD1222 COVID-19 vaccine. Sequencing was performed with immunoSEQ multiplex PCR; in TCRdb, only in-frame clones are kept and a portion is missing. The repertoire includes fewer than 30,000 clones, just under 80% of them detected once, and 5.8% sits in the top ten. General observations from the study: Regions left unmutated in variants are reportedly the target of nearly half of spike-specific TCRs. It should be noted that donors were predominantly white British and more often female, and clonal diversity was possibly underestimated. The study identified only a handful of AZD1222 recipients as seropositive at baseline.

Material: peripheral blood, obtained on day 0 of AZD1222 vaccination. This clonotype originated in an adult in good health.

The CDR3 is CATSDPGTGSGYTF. CDR3 nucleotides: TGTGCCACCAGTGATCCCGGGACAGGGAGTGGCTACACCTTC. This chain links TRBV24-1 with TRBJ1-2; 9 bases are shared with TRBD1. CDR3 length equals 14 residues. Germline V CDR1 and CDR2: KGHDR, SFDVKD. Unmatched junction bases numbered 5, after V lost 3 bases and J lost 7 bases.